This T cell receptor beta chain is drawn from a study of T cells in Graves' hyperthyroidism and ophthalmopathy. Study results and caveats: Most expanded thyroid clonotypes above 0.001 recurred in blood.

Using RNA transcripts as the source, TCR beta CDR3 regions were amplified. The HTBI primer set served for first-round RT-PCR of the TCR CDR3. From the multiplex PCR reads, TCRdb called clonotypes with MiXCR, one entry per CDR3 protein. Of hundreds of thousands of distinct CDR3 sequences listed, approximately 25% are singletons. The V gene end was trimmed by 3 bases and the J gene end by 1 base; junction bases not matched to a gene: 9. CDR1 is LNHDA and CDR2 is SQIVND in the germline V gene (reference sequence). CDR3 length: 17 amino acids. This clonotype was counted at least ten times. The antigen remains unidentified.

The sequence derives from a woman in her 30s with Graves' ophthalmopathy. The sample consisted of blood. The chain has TRBV19 and TRBJ2-3, with 8 nucleotides matching TRBD2. The CDR3 nucleotides read TGTGCCAGTAGTATGCCGAGGGGGACTAGTCGCACAGATACGCAGTATTTT. Residues: CASSMPRGTSRTDTQYF.